The subject of this entry is one T cell receptor (beta chain). V lost 4 bases and J lost 6; bases outside the gene matches: 6. The CDR3 loop spans 16 amino acids. Germline V gene sequence: CDR1 KGHDR, CDR2 SFDVKD. This sample is drawn from a study of blood T cell repertoires in COVID-19. Turning to the study itself: Samples of COVID-19 (acute and convalescent) were obtained from the United States, Italy and Spain.

In the original analysis: Reference gene primer amplification in the assay estimated nucleated cell counts. Assay: immunoSEQ multiplex PCR; the TCRdb copy retains only in-frame clones and omits some. D and trimming come from the DNA, and the V and J calls and clone size come from that table. In the table there are 230,000 or so clones, approximately 82% of which are singletons. The sequenced sample was peripheral blood. The TCR sequence derives from a man aged 35-49 years with active or convalescent COVID-19. The chain recombines TRBV24-1 with TRBJ2-2; 11 bases match TRBD1. The CDR3 is CATSDWGQGDAGELFF. The CDR3 region has the DNA TGTGCCACCAGTGACTGGGGACAGGGGGACGCCGGGGAGCTGTTTTTT.